Listed here are 19 T cell receptor beta chains from one sample, sequenced in a study of cytomegalovirus exposure and HLA in healthy donors. 13 Jbeta primers and 60 Vbeta primers were used for the PCR. The table came from immunoSEQ multiplex PCR; TCRdb's copy has only in-frame clones and leaves some out. The sample includes over 80,000 clones. What was sequenced was PBMCs. These receptor sequences come from a girl between 10 and 17 years old in good health and CMV-seropositive.

The V call is TRBV6-5, the J call TRBJ2-1; 8 nucleotides agree with TRBD2. The CDR3 has 13 residues. J was trimmed by 6 bases and V by 6 bases; bases with no gene match: 4. Germline CDR1 MNHEY, CDR2 SVGAGI. This CDR3 is CASRRAGVNEQFF. CDR3 coding DNA: TGTGCCAGCAGGCGAGCGGGGGTCAATGAGCAGTTCTTC.

This sequence joins TRBV12-5 and TRBJ1-6; D unclear. V was cut by 1 base and J by 9 bases, with 4 bases left in between. Germline CDR1 LGHNT, CDR2 FRNRAP. The CDR3 covers 12 residues. CDR3 residues: CASGLGVSPLHF. The DNA for the CDR3 is TGTGCTAGTGGTTTGGGAGTTTCACCCCTCCACTTT. The full variable domain, completed using reference TRBV12-5 and TRBJ1-6, is DARVTQTPRHKVTEMGQEVTMRCQPILGHNTVFWYRQTMMQGLELLAYFRNRAPLDDSGMPKDRFSAEMPDATLATLKIQPSEPRDSAVYFCASGLGVSPLHFGNGTRLTVT.

J is TRBJ2-5 and V is TRBV6-1; 9 bases fit TRBD1. This CDR3 has 16 amino acids. CDR1 is MNHNS, CDR2 SASEGT, per germline. Trimming took 3 bases from V and 5 from J; bases not matched to a gene: 10. The CDR3 region is CASSDNLDRGDETQYF. In nucleotides, the CDR3 is TGTGCCAGCAGTGACAATCTGGACAGGGGAGATGAGACCCAGTACTTC.

The chain links TRBV10-2 to TRBJ2-7; TRBD1 agrees at 8 bases. Germline CDR1 is WSHSY and CDR2 is SAAADI. CDR3 length equals 13 residues. J gave up 4 bases and V 6 bases, and 5 bases lay outside the gene matches. This CDR3 reads CASSGGQAYEQYV. The CDR3 DNA follows: TGCGCCAGCAGCGGGGGACAGGCATACGAGCAGTACGTC.

This sequence joins TRBV29-1 and TRBJ2-2; D is unclear. Germline-derived CDR1 and CDR2 are SQVTM and ANQGSEA. Trimming removed 4 bases from V and 2 bases from J, with 8 bases in between. CDR3 length equals 13 residues. The CDR3 sequence is CSVVLVNTGELFF. The CDR3 DNA reads TGCAGCGTTGTCCTAGTAAACACCGGGGAGCTGTTTTTT.

The rearrangement joins TRBV30 to TRBJ2-5, with TRBD2 matching 16 bases. CDR3 length: 17 amino acids. The germline gives CDR1 GTSNPN, CDR2 SVGIG (reference sequence). The V gene end was trimmed by 2 bases and the J gene end by 5 bases; junction bases not matched to a gene: 8. Here the CDR3 DNA reads TGTGCCTGGAGTCCCGGGACTAGCGGGGGGGCCGGGGAGACCCAGTACTTC. As protein: CAWSPGTSGGAGETQYF.

V is TRBV2 and J is TRBJ1-3, with TRBD1 identical over 8 bases. The V gene end was trimmed by 6 bases and the J gene end by 4 bases; junction bases not matched to a gene: 14. CDR3 size: 17 residues. Germline V CDR1 and CDR2: SNHLY, FYNNEI. CDR3 protein: CASRDRPWTGQGNTIYF. The CDR3 coding sequence is TGTGCCAGCAGAGACCGACCCTGGACAGGGCAAGGAAACACCATATATTTT. Looking up the rest from reference TRBV2 and TRBJ1-3 gives the full variable domain: EPEVTQTPSHQVTQMGQEVILRCVPISNHLYFYWYRQILGQKVEFLVSFYNNEISEKSEIFDDQFSVERPDGSNFTLKIRSTKLEDSAMYFCASRDRPWTGQGNTIYFGEGSWLTVV.

The chain combines TRBV28 with TRBJ1-1; TRBD1 matches at 9 bases. The CDR3 has 14 residues. V gave up 5 bases and J gave up 4 bases; unmatched junction bases: 5. CDR1 and CDR2 from the germline V gene are MDHEN and SYDVKM. CDR3 sequence reads: CASSPRDRVTEAFF. For the CDR3, the DNA is TGTGCCAGCAGTCCCCGGGACAGGGTCACTGAAGCTTTCTTT.

This chain uses TRBV9 with TRBJ2-1, with 14 bases lining up with TRBD2. CDR1 is SGDLS and CDR2 is YYNGEE in the germline V gene. This CDR3 is built from 18 residues. After removal of 3 bases from V and 2 bases from J, the junction contained 7 bases not matched to a gene. CDR3 nucleotide sequence: TGTGCCAGCAGCGACGGGACTAGCGGGGGAATCACCTACAATGAGCAGTTCTTC. Its translation: CASSDGTSGGITYNEQFF.

The gene calls are TRBV2 and TRBJ2-6; the match to TRBD1 covers 9 bases. The germline V gene encodes CDR1 SNHLY and CDR2 FYNNEI. With V trimmed by 6 bases and J by 3 bases, 9 bases remained unmatched. This CDR3 region has 17 residues. The CDR3 here is CASRSGTGFFGANVLTF. Here the CDR3 DNA reads TGTGCCAGCAGGAGTGGGACAGGGTTCTTTGGGGCCAACGTCCTGACTTTC.

V and J are TRBV6-1 and TRBJ2-7; possibly TRBD1 for D (6 bases). Germline-derived CDR1 and CDR2 are MNHNS and SASEGT. The CDR3 is 14 amino acids. V shed 5 bases and J shed 5 bases, with 16 bases lying between them. CDR3: CASSTWTAPDEQYV. In DNA form, the CDR3 reads TGTGCCAGCAGTACCTGGACAGCTCCTGACGAGCAGTACGTC.

The chain is built from TRBV5-1 and TRBJ2-2, with 7 bases lining up with TRBD1. J lost 7 bases, V lost 4 bases, and 10 bases had no gene match. Germline CDR1 reads SGHRS; CDR2 reads YFSETQ. The length of the CDR3 is 15 residues. The CDR3 sequence is CASSLETGFGGELFF. DNA for the CDR3: TGCGCCAGCAGCCTGGAGACAGGGTTCGGCGGGGAGCTGTTTTTT.

The CDR3 DNA sequence: TGTGCCAGCAGCCCGGGACAGGGCCACGTCTATGGCTACACCTTC. This encodes CASSPGQGHVYGYTF. The chain recombines TRBV7-9 with TRBJ1-2, with TRBD1 matching over 9 bases. The length of the CDR3 is 15 residues. From germline, CDR1 is SEHNR and CDR2 FQNEAQ (reference sequence). The trim removed 5 bases at V and 4 bases at J, leaving 8 bases unmatched.

The chain joins TRBV27 to TRBJ1-5, with TRBD1 matching over 7 bases. The CDR3 has 16 amino acids. Germline V gene data show CDR1 as MNHEY and CDR2 as SMNVEV (reference sequence). The ends lost 2 bases at V and 0 bases at J; junction bases unmatched: 4. The CDR3 bases are TGTGCCAGCAGTTTAGAGGCAGGGGGTAGCAATCAGCCCCAGCATTTT. It is translated as CASSLEAGGSNQPQHF.

The chain recombines TRBV5-1 with TRBJ2-2; 7 positions agree with TRBD1. Germline V CDR1 and CDR2: SGHRS, YFSETQ. J gave up 0 bases and V 1 base, and 6 bases lay outside the gene matches. The CDR3 loop spans 17 amino acids. CDR3 nucleotide sequence: TGCGCCAGCAGCTTGCCAAAGGGACAGCCGAACACCGGGGAGCTGTTTTTT. Protein product: CASSLPKGQPNTGELFF.

This chain links TRBV6-1 with TRBJ1-1, with D unresolved. Germline-derived CDR1 and CDR2 are MNHNS and SASEGT. V was trimmed by 6 bases and J by 8 bases, leaving 16 bases between them. The length of the CDR3 is 13 residues. The DNA for the CDR3 is TGTGCCAGCAGCGACGGCCCGGGAAACGAAGCTTTCTTT. Its protein product is CASSDGPGNEAFF.

The chain has TRBV5-1 and TRBJ1-1, with D hard to call. The germline V and J ends were trimmed by 4 bases and 7 bases, with 11 bases remaining between them. This CDR3 comprises 12 residues. The V gene's germline CDR1 is SGHRS and CDR2 YFSETQ. The CDR3 DNA is TGCGCCAGCAGCCGAGGGTCCGATGAAGCTTTCTTT. Protein: CASSRGSDEAFF.

This chain uses TRBV2 with TRBJ1-6, with 7 bases lining up with TRBD1. The CDR3 is 14 amino acids. V lost 4 bases to trimming and J lost 6 bases; unmatched junction nucleotides: 3. Germline CDR1 SNHLY, CDR2 FYNNEI. The CDR3 sequence is CASSGTGGNSPLHF. In DNA form, the CDR3 reads TGTGCCAGCAGTGGGACAGGAGGTAATTCACCCCTCCACTTT.

The chain recombines TRBV19 with TRBJ1-1; 8 positions match TRBD1. J lost 0 bases, V lost 9 bases, and 3 bases had no gene match. The length of the CDR3 is 13 residues. Germline-derived CDR1 and CDR2 are LNHDA and SQIVND (reference sequence). The CDR3: CASDRGLNTEAFF. Here the CDR3 DNA reads TGTGCCAGCGACAGGGGCTTGAACACTGAAGCTTTCTTT.